This TCR beta chain was identified during a study of blood T cell repertoires in COVID-19. As for the study in general: The United States, Italy and Spain were the sources of the acute and convalescent COVID-19 samples. PBMCs, B-cell-depleted T cells, or T cells were the source of the cDNA or gDNA that made up the material.

Germline CDR1 SQVTM, CDR2 ANQGSEA. This CDR3 has 13 amino acids. The junction had 8 bases not matched to a gene; V was cut back by 7 bases and J by 5 bases. Per the original data handling: The assay estimated nucleated cells by amplifying reference gene primers. The method was immunoSEQ multiplex PCR; TCRdb's version includes in-frame clones alone and lacks a portion of them. That table is the source of V, J and clone size, and D and trimming were worked out from the DNA. The table has 120,000 or so clones, about 86% seen once. This TCR derives from a woman aged 45-59 years with acute or convalescent COVID-19. The genes are TRBV29-1 and TRBJ1-1; 9 bases are a match to TRBD1. Sample: peripheral blood. The CDR3 loop reads CSAGGQGMTEAFF. CDR3 bases: TGCAGCGCAGGGGGACAGGGAATGACTGAAGCTTTCTTT.